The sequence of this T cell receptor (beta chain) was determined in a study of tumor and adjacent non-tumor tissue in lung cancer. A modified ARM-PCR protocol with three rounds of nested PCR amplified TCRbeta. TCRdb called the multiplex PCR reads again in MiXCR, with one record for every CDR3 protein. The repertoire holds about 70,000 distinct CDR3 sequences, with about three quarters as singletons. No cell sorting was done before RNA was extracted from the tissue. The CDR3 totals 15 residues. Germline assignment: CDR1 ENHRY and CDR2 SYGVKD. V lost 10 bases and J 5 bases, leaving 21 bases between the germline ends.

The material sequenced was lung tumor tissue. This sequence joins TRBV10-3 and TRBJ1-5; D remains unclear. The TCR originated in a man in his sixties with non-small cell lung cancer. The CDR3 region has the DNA TGTGCCACTAGTGACCCCGGGAGGGCTCATCAGCCCCAGCATTTT. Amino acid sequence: CATSDPGRAHQPQHF.